Each of the 2 T cell receptor beta chains below was sequenced from the same sample in a study of tumor and adjacent non-tumor tissue in lung cancer. RNA was extracted from bulk tissue without any cell sorting. Three rounds of nested PCR, following a modified ARM-PCR protocol, produced the TCRbeta library. In TCRdb, the multiplex PCR reads were re-called with MiXCR into one record per CDR3 protein. The repertoire includes about 93,000 distinct CDR3 sequences, roughly 70% of them detected once, and 15% to 20% sits in the top ten. Material for sequencing was lung tumor tissue. These receptors came from a man between 60 and 75 years old with non-small cell lung cancer.

A note on this clonotype: A much larger clone sits a single nucleotide away, making a read error possible. The CDR3 does not close with the conserved phenylalanine or tryptophan, likely indicating a read error. This chain links TRBV24-1 with TRBJ2-2; perhaps TRBD2 as D (6 bases). Trimming left V 5 bases short and J 5 bases short, with 8 bases between. The germline V gene encodes CDR1 KGHDR and CDR2 SFDVKD. The CDR3 has 13 residues. Here the CDR3 reads CATSGEVTGELFY. The DNA for the CDR3 is TGTGCCACCAGTGGGGAGGTTACCGGGGAGCTGTTTTAT.

This clonotype appeared many times. This sequence joins TRBV20-1 and TRBJ1-1, with no clear D. The CDR3 is 13 residues long. The V and J ends lost 3 bases and 0 bases respectively, with 8 bases between them. From germline, CDR1 is DFQATT and CDR2 SNEGSKA (reference sequence). The CDR3 region is CSASPTMNTEAFF. DNA of the CDR3: TGCAGTGCTAGCCCCACCATGAACACTGAAGCTTTCTTT.